Listed below are T cell receptor beta chains from one sample, sequenced in a study of CD8 T cells in Susac syndrome. TCRdb itself ran the immunoSEQ multiplex PCR reads through MiXCR, one entry per CDR3 protein. The sample shows about 300,000 distinct CDR3 sequences, approximately 85% of them seen only once. What was sequenced was CD8+ T cells from PBMCs. All receptors derive from a human donor with multiple sclerosis. Both conserved end residues are part of each CDR3. A D gene is named only where the DNA matches it firmly. Size is stated for part of the rows, as once, few or many counts, or as a class when the clone is expanded.

J gene	D gene	clone size	V gene	CDR3 protein	CDR3 DNA
TRBJ2-7	-	-	TRBV27	CASRAGLEEQYF	TGTGCCAGCAGGGCAGGGCTCGAGGAGCAGTACTTC
TRBJ2-1	TRBD2	-	TRBV12-3/TRBV12-4	CASSSAGGTHYNEQFF	TGTGCCAGCTCTTCAGCGGGAGGAACACACTACAATGAGCAGTTCTTC
TRBJ2-7	TRBD2	-	TRBV20-1	CSADRLAGGQSLFYEQYF	TGCAGTGCTGACCGACTAGCGGGAGGGCAATCGTTGTTCTACGAGCAGTACTTC
TRBJ2-2	-	-	TRBV4-1	CASSPSPGATGELFF	TGCGCCAGCAGCCCGTCACCGGGAGCTACCGGGGAGCTGTTTTTT
TRBJ2-7	-	-	TRBV28	CASSLEAVRPIPYEQYF	TGTGCCAGCAGTTTGGAGGCCGTTCGACCTATCCCCTACGAGCAGTACTTC
TRBJ1-3	-	-	TRBV25-1	CASDLDGSTIYF	TGTGCCAGCGATCTAGATGGAAGCACCATATATTTT
TRBJ2-3	-	-	TRBV30	CAWRGLPSTDTQYF	TGTGCCTGGAGAGGACTACCTAGCACAGATACGCAGTATTTT
TRBJ1-2	-	-	TRBV30	CAWSGWPGYTF	TGTGCCTGGAGTGGATGGCCGGGCTACACCTTC
TRBJ1-2	TRBD1	-	TRBV14	CASSGTGVSNYGYTF	TGTGCCAGCAGCGGGACAGGGGTATCTAACTATGGCTACACCTTC
TRBJ2-1	-	-	TRBV19	CASDQGTLSSYNEQFF	TGTGCCAGCGATCAGGGGACTCTGAGCTCCTACAATGAGCAGTTCTTC
TRBJ2-7	TRBD2	-	TRBV20-1	CSDSGLGSYEQYF	TGCAGTGACTCGGGACTAGGATCCTACGAGCAGTACTTC
TRBJ2-6	-	few	TRBV27	CASSLGGAGANVLTF	TGTGCCAGCAGTTTGGGGGGGGCAGGGGCCAACGTCCTGACTTTC
TRBJ2-1	-	-	TRBV9	CASSEGGGDNEQFF	TGTGCCAGCAGCGAGGGGGGCGGGGACAATGAGCAGTTCTTC
TRBJ2-2	TRBD2	-	TRBV7-3	CASSLGLAGRSGELFF	TGTGCCAGCAGCTTAGGGCTAGCGGGAAGAAGCGGGGAGCTGTTTTTT
TRBJ1-2	-	few	TRBV27	CASSLGASYGYTF	TGTGCCAGCAGTTTGGGGGCCTCCTATGGCTACACCTTC
TRBJ2-1	-	-	TRBV7-6	CASSQHRTGGDSSYNEQFF	TGTGCCAGCAGCCAACACCGGACTGGCGGGGATAGCTCCTACAATGAGCAGTTCTTC
TRBJ2-1	-	-	TRBV4-3	CASGVLGLEQFF	TGCGCCAGCGGCGTGTTAGGCTTAGAGCAGTTCTTC
TRBJ1-2	-	-	TRBV27	CASRTIGGNYGYTF	TGTGCCAGCAGGACGATTGGGGGGAACTATGGCTACACCTTC
TRBJ1-2	TRBD1	-	TRBV24-1	CATSETGTAYGYTF	TGTGCCACCAGTGAGACCGGGACAGCTTATGGCTACACCTTC
TRBJ1-1	-	-	TRBV4-1	CASRKGTETLPEAFF	TGCGCCAGCAGGAAGGGAACCGAGACGCTCCCGGAAGCTTTCTTT
TRBJ1-1	TRBD1	few	TRBV14	CASSRDRVAEAFF	TGTGCCAGCAGTCGCGACAGGGTAGCTGAAGCTTTCTTT
TRBJ1-2	-	-	TRBV7-8	CASTRIGYGYTF	TGTGCCAGCACCAGGATAGGATATGGCTACACCTTC
TRBJ2-1	-	-	TRBV11-2	CASSLGPSNEQFF	TGTGCCAGCAGTTTGGGTCCGTCTAATGAGCAGTTCTTC
TRBJ1-1	-	-	TRBV29-1	CSALDGFSNTEAFF	TGCAGCGCTCTCGACGGGTTTTCGAACACTGAAGCTTTCTTT
TRBJ2-3	-	-	TRBV6-1	CASSEAWKGTQYF	TGTGCCAGCAGTGAAGCGTGGAAAGGGACGCAGTATTTT
TRBJ2-1	TRBD2	-	TRBV24-1	CATSDRGLAGGTYNEQFF	TGTGCCACCAGTGATAGGGGACTAGCGGGAGGAACCTACAATGAGCAGTTCTTC
TRBJ1-2	TRBD1	-	TRBV27	CASSSETGLYGYTF	TGTGCCAGCAGTTCAGAGACAGGGCTCTATGGCTACACCTTC
TRBJ1-1	-	once	TRBV7-2	CASSLVEGRVAFF	TGTGCCAGCAGCTTAGTGGAGGGTCGGGTAGCTTTCTTT
TRBJ2-3	TRBD1	once	TRBV6-5	CASSYKPGQGADTQYF	TGTGCCAGCAGTTACAAACCGGGACAGGGGGCAGATACGCAGTATTTT
TRBJ2-1	-	-	TRBV6-5	CASSYSGTANEQFF	TGTGCCAGCAGTTACTCGGGGACGGCAAATGAGCAGTTCTTC
TRBJ2-7	TRBD1	-	TRBV9	CASSVGTGPNEQYF	TGTGCCAGCAGCGTAGGGACAGGGCCGAACGAGCAGTACTTC
TRBJ1-5	-	-	TRBV9	CASSVGGNNQPQHF	TGTGCCAGCAGCGTAGGAGGCAACAATCAGCCCCAGCATTTT
TRBJ2-4	-	-	TRBV19	CASSPTIYPGLAKNIQYF	TGTGCCAGTAGCCCGACGATCTACCCTGGCCTAGCCAAAAACATTCAGTACTTC
TRBJ1-1	-	-	TRBV6-2/TRBV6-3	CASLPRADTEAFF	TGTGCCAGCCTACCAAGGGCGGACACTGAAGCTTTCTTT
TRBJ2-1	-	once	TRBV12-5	CASGLVPSGTGYNEQFF	TGTGCTAGTGGTTTGGTGCCCTCCGGGACGGGGTACAATGAGCAGTTCTTC
TRBJ2-7	-	-	TRBV4-3	CASSSSLRDVQTYEQYF	TGCGCCAGCAGCTCCAGCCTCCGGGACGTCCAAACCTACGAGCAGTACTTC
TRBJ2-6	-	-	TRBV28	CASTPEVADLSGANVLTF	TGTGCCAGCACCCCCGAGGTGGCGGATCTGAGTGGGGCCAACGTCCTGACTTTC
TRBJ2-2	-	-	TRBV12-3/TRBV12-4	CASSLASSPVIGELFF	TGTGCCAGCAGTTTAGCGTCAAGTCCTGTTATCGGGGAGCTGTTTTTT
TRBJ2-7	TRBD2	-	TRBV4-2	CASSQSLAGTSYEQYF	TGTGCCAGCAGCCAGTCACTAGCGGGAACCTCCTACGAGCAGTACTTC
TRBJ2-1	TRBD2	-	TRBV12-3/TRBV12-4	CASSFGTSGSYEQFF	TGTGCCAGCAGCTTCGGGACTAGCGGGAGTTATGAGCAGTTCTTC
TRBJ1-5	TRBD1	-	TRBV25-1	CASSGETGLNQPQHF	TGTGCCAGCAGTGGGGAGACAGGGCTCAATCAGCCCCAGCATTTT
TRBJ2-7	-	-	TRBV27	CASSFGESYEQYF	TGTGCCAGCAGTTTTGGCGAAAGCTACGAGCAGTACTTC
TRBJ2-3	-	-	TRBV2	CATKDRTGPTDTQYF	TGTGCCACTAAGGACCGGACGGGCCCCACAGATACGCAGTATTTT
TRBJ1-4	-	once	TRBV7-2	CASSLGSGSEKLFF	TGTGCCAGCAGCTTAGGGTCGGGGAGTGAAAAACTGTTTTTT
TRBJ2-7	-	-	TRBV29-1	CSGRDSTSYEQYF	TGCAGCGGTAGGGACTCTACCTCCTACGAGCAGTACTTC
TRBJ2-3	-	-	TRBV27	CASSFSRMPDTQYF	TGTGCCAGCAGTTTTAGTAGAATGCCAGATACGCAGTATTTT
TRBJ1-5	-	-	TRBV10-3	CAIHPGGEGNQPQHF	TGTGCCATCCATCCCGGGGGCGAGGGCAATCAGCCCCAGCATTTT
TRBJ1-4	-	-	TRBV28	CAALDSGEKLFF	TGTGCAGCGCTAGATTCAGGGGAAAAACTGTTTTTT
TRBJ2-4	TRBD1	few	TRBV29-1	CSVELRGRVGNIQYF	TGCAGCGTTGAACTCAGGGGGCGCGTCGGAAACATTCAGTACTTC
TRBJ2-3	-	few	TRBV18	CASSPGVSTDTQYF	TGTGCCAGCTCACCAGGCGTAAGCACAGATACGCAGTATTTT
TRBJ2-1	TRBD2	-	TRBV7-3	CASSPPTLAMNEQFF	TGTGCCAGCAGCCCACCGACACTAGCGATGAATGAGCAGTTCTTC
TRBJ2-7	-	-	TRBV5-6	CASSLAVNGEQYF	TGTGCCAGCAGCTTGGCCGTTAACGGCGAGCAGTACTTC
TRBJ1-1	-	-	TRBV7-9	CASSLRELNTEAFF	TGTGCCAGCAGCCTCCGGGAGTTGAACACTGAAGCTTTCTTT
TRBJ1-4	TRBD1	-	TRBV13	CASSVNRGEPLATNEKLFF	TGTGCCAGCAGCGTAAACAGGGGTGAACCGCTTGCAACTAATGAAAAACTGTTTTTT
TRBJ2-7	-	-	TRBV3-1	CASSQMLGRGGPWPYEQYF	TGTGCCAGCAGCCAAATGCTTGGCAGGGGTGGTCCCTGGCCCTACGAGCAGTACTTC
TRBJ1-5	-	once	TRBV10-3	CAINRRRNQPQHF	TGTGCCATCAATAGACGTCGGAATCAGCCCCAGCATTTT
TRBJ2-2	-	-	TRBV6-5	CASSYATGNTGELFF	TGTGCCAGCAGTTACGCGACGGGGAACACCGGGGAGCTGTTTTTT
TRBJ2-7	-	-	TRBV3-1	CASSQGAYEQYF	TGTGCCAGCAGCCAAGGGGCCTACGAGCAGTACTTC
TRBJ1-2	-	-	TRBV9	CASSVSGGKHYGYTF	TGTGCCAGCAGCGTATCGGGCGGAAAACACTATGGCTACACCTTC
TRBJ1-4	-	-	TRBV7-9	CASRKGPDEEKLFF	TGTGCCAGCAGGAAAGGGCCAGATGAAGAAAAACTGTTTTTT